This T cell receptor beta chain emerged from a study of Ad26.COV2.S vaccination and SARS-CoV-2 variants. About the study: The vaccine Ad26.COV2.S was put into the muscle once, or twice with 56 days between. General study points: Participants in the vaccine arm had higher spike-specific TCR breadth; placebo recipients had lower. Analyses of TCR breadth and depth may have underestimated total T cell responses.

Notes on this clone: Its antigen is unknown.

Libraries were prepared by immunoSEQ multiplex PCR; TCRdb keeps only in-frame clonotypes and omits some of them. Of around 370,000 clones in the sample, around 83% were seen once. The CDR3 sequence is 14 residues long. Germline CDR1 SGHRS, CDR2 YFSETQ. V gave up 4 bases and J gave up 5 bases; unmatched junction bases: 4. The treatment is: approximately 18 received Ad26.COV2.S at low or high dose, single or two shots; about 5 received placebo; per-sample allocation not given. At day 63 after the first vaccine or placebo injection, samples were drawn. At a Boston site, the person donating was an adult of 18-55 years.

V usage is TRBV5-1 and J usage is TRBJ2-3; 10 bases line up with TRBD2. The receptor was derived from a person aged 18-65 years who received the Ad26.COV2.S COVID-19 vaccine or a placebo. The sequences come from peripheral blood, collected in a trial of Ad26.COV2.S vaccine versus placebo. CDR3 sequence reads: CASSGLAGEDTQYF. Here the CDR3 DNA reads TGCGCCAGCAGCGGCCTAGCGGGAGAAGATACGCAGTATTTT.